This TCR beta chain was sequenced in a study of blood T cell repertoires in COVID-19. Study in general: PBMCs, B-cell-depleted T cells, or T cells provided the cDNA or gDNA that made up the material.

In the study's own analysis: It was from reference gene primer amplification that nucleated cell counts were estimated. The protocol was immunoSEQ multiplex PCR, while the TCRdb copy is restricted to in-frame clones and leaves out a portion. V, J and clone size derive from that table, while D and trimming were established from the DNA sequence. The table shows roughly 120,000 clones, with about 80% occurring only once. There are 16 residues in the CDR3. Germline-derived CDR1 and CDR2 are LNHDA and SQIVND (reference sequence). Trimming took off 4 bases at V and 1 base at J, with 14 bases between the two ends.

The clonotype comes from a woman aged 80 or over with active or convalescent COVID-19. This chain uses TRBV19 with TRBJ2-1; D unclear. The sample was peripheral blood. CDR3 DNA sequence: TGTGCCAGTAGTAGACGGGTCAGACCATCCTACAATGAGCAGTTCTTC. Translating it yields CASSRRVRPSYNEQFF.